Below, 2 T cell receptor beta chains from the same sample are listed, as sequenced in a study of blood T cell repertoires in COVID-19. Method: immunoSEQ multiplex PCR; TCRdb's copy keeps in-frame clones and lacks some. The sample contains around 130,000 clones, 80% to 90% of which appear only once. The sequenced sample consisted of peripheral blood. These receptor sequences come from a man between 60 and 75 years old with active or convalescent COVID-19.

V gene TRBV27 combines with J gene TRBJ2-6, with a tentative D call TRBD1 (6 bases). With 7 bases removed from V and 0 bases from J, the gap between germline ends came to 22 bases. The CDR3 contains 19 residues. The germline V gene has CDR1 MNHEY and CDR2 SMNVEV (reference sequence). CDR3 DNA sequence: TGTGCCAGCACTCCCTGGGGTGGGACACCCATCTCTGGGGCCAACGTCCTGACTTTC. Encoded protein: CASTPWGGTPISGANVLTF.

This clone has more than one count but fewer than ten. The J gene is TRBJ1-4, the V gene TRBV28, with D possibly TRBD1 on 5 matching bases. The CDR3 is made up of 15 amino acids. The germline V gene has CDR1 MDHEN and CDR2 SYDVKM. With 5 bases removed from V and 0 bases from J, the gap between germline ends came to 10 bases. The DNA of the CDR3 is TGTGCCAGCAGTCCCCAGGGCACAACTAATGAAAAACTGTTTTTT. Its translation: CASSPQGTTNEKLFF.